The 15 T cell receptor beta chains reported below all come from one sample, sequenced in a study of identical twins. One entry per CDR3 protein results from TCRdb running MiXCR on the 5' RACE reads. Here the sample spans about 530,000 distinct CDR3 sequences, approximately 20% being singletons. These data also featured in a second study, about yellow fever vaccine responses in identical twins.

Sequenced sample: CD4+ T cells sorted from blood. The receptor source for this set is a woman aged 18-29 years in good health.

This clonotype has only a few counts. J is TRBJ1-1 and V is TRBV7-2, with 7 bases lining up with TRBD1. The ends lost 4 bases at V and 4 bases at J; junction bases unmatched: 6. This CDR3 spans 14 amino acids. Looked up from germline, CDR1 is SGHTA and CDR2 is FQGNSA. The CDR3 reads CASSSRQGGTEAFF. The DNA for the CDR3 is TGTGCCAGCAGCTCCAGACAGGGAGGCACTGAAGCTTTCTTT.

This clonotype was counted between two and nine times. For the CDR3, the DNA is TGTGCCAGCAGTTTGGGACAGGGGCGTTCCTACGAGCAGTACGTC. Translating it yields CASSLGQGRSYEQYV. The chain combines TRBV12-3 or TRBV12-4 with TRBJ2-7, with 10 bases that match TRBD1. This CDR3 region has 15 residues. Germline trimming cut 3 bases from V and 1 base from J; bases unmatched to any gene: 3.

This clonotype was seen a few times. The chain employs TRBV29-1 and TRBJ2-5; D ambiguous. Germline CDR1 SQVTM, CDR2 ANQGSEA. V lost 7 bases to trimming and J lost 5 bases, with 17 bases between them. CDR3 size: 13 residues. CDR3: CSASPHRRETQYF. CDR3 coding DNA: TGCAGCGCCTCCCCTCATAGACGGGAGACCCAGTACTTC.

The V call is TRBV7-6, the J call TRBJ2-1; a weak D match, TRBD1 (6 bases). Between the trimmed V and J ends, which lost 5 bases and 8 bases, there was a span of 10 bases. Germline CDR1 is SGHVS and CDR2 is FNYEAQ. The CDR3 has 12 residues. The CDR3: CASSPRGYEQFF. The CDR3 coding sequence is TGTGCCAGCAGCCCAAGGGGGTATGAGCAGTTCTTC.

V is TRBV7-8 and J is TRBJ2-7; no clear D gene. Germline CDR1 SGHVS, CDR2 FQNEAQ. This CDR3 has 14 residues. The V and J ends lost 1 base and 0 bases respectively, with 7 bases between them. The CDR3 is CASSLGEDSYEQYV. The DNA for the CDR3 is TGTGCCAGCAGCTTAGGTGAAGACTCCTACGAGCAGTACGTC.

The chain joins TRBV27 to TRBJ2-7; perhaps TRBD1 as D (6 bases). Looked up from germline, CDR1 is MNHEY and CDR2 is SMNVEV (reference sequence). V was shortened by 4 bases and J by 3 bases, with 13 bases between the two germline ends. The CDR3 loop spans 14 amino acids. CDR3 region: CASSSPKTGYEQYF. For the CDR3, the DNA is TGTGCCAGCAGTTCCCCAAAGACAGGCTACGAGCAGTACTTC.

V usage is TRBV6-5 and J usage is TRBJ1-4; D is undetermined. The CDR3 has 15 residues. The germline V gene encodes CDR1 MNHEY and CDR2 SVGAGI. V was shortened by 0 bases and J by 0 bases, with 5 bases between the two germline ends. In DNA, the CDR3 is TGTGCCAGCAGTTACTCCAGTGCAACTAATGAAAAACTGTTTTTT. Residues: CASSYSSATNEKLFF.

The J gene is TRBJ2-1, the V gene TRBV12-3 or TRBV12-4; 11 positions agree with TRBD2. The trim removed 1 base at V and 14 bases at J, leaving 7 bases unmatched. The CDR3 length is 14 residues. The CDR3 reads CASSLGTSGLREFF. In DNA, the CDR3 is TGTGCCAGCAGTTTAGGGACTAGCGGGCTCAGGGAGTTCTTC.

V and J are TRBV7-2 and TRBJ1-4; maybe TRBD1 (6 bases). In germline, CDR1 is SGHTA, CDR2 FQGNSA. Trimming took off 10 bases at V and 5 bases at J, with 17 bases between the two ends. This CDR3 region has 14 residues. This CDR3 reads CATRVGQLNEKLFF. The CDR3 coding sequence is TGTGCCACCCGCGTCGGACAGCTAAATGAAAAACTGTTTTTT.

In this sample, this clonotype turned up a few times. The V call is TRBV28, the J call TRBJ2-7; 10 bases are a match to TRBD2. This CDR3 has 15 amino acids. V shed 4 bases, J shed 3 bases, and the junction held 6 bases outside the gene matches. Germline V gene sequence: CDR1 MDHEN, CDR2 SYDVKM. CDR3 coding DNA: TGTGCCAGCAGTTCGCGACTAGCGGGTTACTACGAGCAGTACGTC. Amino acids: CASSSRLAGYYEQYV.

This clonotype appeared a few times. The CDR3 region is CASSIFPEKLFF. CDR3 in DNA: TGTGCCAGCAGCATATTTCCCGAAAAACTGTTTTTT. The chain is built from TRBV7-9 and TRBJ1-4; D is undetermined. There are 12 residues in the CDR3. Germline-derived CDR1 and CDR2 are SEHNR and FQNEAQ (reference sequence). The V gene lost 5 bases and the J gene lost 8 bases, with 9 bases spanning the gap.

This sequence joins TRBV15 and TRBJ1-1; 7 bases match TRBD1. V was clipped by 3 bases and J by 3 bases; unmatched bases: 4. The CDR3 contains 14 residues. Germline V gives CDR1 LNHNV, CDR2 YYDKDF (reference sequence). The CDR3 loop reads CATSSRGGDTEAFF. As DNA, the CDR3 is TGTGCCACCAGCAGCAGAGGGGGCGACACTGAAGCTTTCTTT. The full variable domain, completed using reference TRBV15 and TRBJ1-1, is DAMVIQNPRYQVTQFGKPVTLSCSQTLNHNVMYWYQQKSSQAPKLLFHYYDKDFNNEADTPDNFQSRRPNTSFCFLDIRSPGLGDTAMYLCATSSRGGDTEAFFGQGTRLTVV.

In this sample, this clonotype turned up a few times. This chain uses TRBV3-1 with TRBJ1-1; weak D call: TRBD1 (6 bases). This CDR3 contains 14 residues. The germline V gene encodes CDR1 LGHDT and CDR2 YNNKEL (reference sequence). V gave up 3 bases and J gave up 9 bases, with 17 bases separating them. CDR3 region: CASSHAKQGPQAFF. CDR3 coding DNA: TGTGCCAGCAGCCACGCCAAACAGGGACCTCAAGCTTTCTTT.

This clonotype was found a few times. The CDR3 nucleotides read TGTGCCAGCAGTCCCAACCGGGCCTACAATGAGCAGTTCTTC. Protein: CASSPNRAYNEQFF. The genes are TRBV27 and TRBJ2-1; D gene ambiguous. Trimming removed 5 bases at V and 2 bases at J, with 10 bases between. The germline V gene encodes CDR1 MNHEY and CDR2 SMNVEV (reference sequence). The length of the CDR3 is 14 residues.

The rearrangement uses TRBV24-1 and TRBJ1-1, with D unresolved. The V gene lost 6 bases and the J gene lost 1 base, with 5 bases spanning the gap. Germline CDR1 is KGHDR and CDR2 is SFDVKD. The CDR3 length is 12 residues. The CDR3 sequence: CATSQANTEAFF. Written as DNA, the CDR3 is TGTGCCACCAGTCAGGCGAACACTGAAGCTTTCTTT.